The sequence of this T cell receptor (beta chain) was determined in a study of blood T cell repertoires in COVID-19. Assay: immunoSEQ multiplex PCR; the TCRdb copy retains only in-frame clones and omits some. The sample comprises over 250,000 clones, around nine tenths of which are singletons, and 1.9% rests with the top ten. Cohort placement rested on clinical history that participants reported themselves. What was sequenced was PBMCs or T cells enriched from blood (not recorded which). This receptor was identified in a woman aged 60-75 years who had recovered from COVID-19.

The CDR3 region is CASKLGQVRSEQYF. The CDR3 nucleotides read TGTGCCAGCAAGCTGGGACAGGTCCGTAGCGAGCAGTACTTC. The V call is TRBV27, the J call TRBJ2-7, with 8 positions matching TRBD1. The CDR3 has 14 residues. Per the germline V gene, CDR1 is MNHEY and CDR2 is SMNVEV (reference sequence). With 7 bases clipped from V and 6 bases from J, the junction kept 11 bases outside the gene matches.